This TCR beta chain was captured in a study of CD8 T cells in ankylosing spondylitis. Study-wide results and limits: In peripheral blood, disease-linked CD8+ clones occurred at relatively low frequencies. Disease-linked clones were reportedly significantly enriched in matched ankylosing spondylitis synovial fluid.

Worth noting for this clonotype: The antigen is not known.

Construction of TCR beta libraries was performed using quantitative 5'-RACE with molecular barcodes. TCRdb re-analysed the 5' RACE reads in MiXCR, keeping a single row per CDR3 protein. Here the sample spans about 130,000 distinct CDR3 sequences, roughly 13% being singletons. Germline assignment: CDR1 DFQATT and CDR2 SNEGSKA (reference sequence). This CDR3 has 14 amino acids. V lost 6 bases to trimming and J lost 0 bases, with 13 bases between them. Specimen: blood, either unsorted or a sorted T cell fraction (not recorded which). The chain uses TRBV20-1 and TRBJ2-3, with D possibly TRBD2 on 6 matching bases. This receptor was obtained from a female donor with ankylosing spondylitis or in good health (not recorded which). The CDR3 DNA reads TGCAGTGCGGGAGAAAGCGGGAGCACAGATACGCAGTATTTT. It codes for CSAGESGSTDTQYF.